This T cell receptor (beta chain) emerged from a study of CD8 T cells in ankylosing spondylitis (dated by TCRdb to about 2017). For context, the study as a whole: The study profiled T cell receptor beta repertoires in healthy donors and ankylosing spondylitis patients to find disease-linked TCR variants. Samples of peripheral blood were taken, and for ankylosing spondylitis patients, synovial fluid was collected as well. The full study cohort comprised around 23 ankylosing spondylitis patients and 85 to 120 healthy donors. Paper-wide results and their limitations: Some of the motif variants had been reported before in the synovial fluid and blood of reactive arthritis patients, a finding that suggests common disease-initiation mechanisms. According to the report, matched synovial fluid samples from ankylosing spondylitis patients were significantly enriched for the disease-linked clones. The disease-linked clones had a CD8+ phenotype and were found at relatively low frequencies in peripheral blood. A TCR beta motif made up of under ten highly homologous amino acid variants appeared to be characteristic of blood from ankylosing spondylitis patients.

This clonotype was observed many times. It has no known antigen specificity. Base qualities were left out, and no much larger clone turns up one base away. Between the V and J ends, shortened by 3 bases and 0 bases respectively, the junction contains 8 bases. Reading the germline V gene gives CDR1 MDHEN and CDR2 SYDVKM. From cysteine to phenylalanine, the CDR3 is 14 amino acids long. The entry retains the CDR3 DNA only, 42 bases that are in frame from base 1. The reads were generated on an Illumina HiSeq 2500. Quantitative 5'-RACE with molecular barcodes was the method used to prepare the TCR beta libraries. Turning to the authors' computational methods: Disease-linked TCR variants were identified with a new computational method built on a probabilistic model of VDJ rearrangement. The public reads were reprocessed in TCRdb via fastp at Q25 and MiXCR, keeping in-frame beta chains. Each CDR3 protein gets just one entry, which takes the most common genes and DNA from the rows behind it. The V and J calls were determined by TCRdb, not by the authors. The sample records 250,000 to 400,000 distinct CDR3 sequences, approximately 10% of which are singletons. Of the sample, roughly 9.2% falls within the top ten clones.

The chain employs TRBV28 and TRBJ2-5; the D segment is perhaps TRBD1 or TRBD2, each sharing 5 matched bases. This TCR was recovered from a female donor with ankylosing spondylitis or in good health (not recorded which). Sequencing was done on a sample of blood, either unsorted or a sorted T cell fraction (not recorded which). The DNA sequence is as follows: TGTGCCAGCAGTTTGGGGACCCACCAAGAGACCCAGTACTTC. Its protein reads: CASSLGTHQETQYF. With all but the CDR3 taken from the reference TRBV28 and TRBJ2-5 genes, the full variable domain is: DVKVTQSSRYLVKRTGEKVFLECVQDMDHENMFWYRQDPGLGLRLIYFSYDVKMKEKGDIPEGYSVSREKKERFSLILESASTNQTSMYLCASSLGTHQETQYFGPGTRLLVL.